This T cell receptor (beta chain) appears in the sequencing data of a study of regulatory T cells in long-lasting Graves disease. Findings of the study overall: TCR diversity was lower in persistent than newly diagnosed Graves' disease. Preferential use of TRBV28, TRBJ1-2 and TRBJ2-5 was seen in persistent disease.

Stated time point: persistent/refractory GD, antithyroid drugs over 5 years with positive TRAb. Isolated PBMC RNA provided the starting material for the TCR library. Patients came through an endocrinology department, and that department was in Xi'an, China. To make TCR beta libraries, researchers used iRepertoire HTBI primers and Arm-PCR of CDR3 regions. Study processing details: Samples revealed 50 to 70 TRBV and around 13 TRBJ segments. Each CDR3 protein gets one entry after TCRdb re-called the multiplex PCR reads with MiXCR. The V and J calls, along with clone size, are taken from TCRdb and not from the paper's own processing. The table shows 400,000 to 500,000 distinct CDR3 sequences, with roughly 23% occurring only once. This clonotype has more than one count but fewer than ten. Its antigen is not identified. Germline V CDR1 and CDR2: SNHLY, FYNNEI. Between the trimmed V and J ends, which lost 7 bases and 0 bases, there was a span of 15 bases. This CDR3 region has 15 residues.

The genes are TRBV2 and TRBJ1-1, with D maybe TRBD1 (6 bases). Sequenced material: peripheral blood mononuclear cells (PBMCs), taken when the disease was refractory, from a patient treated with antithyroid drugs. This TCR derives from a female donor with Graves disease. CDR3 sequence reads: CASNLWGPMNTEAFF. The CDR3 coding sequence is TGTGCCAGCAACCTCTGGGGGCCCATGAACACTGAAGCTTTCTTT.